This TCR beta chain is from a study of blood T cell repertoires in COVID-19. In the study overall: The origin of the acute and convalescent COVID-19 samples was the United States, Italy and Spain. From T cells, B-cell-depleted T cells, or PBMCs came the material, which was cDNA or gDNA.

Per the original data handling: Cell counts per sample came from amplifying reference gene primers. Repertoires were generated with immunoSEQ multiplex PCR, while TCRdb's copy carries only in-frame clones and drops some. V and J calls and clone size are those listed in that table; D and trimming were worked out from the DNA. The table has some 180,000 clones, 75% to 90% seen once. The receptor comes from a woman aged 60-75 years with acute or convalescent COVID-19. Material for sequencing was peripheral blood.

The CDR3 protein is CASSLGHRGQETQYF. CDR3 sequence (DNA): TGCGCCAGCAGCTTGGGCCACAGGGGTCAAGAGACCCAGTACTTC. This sequence joins TRBV5-1 and TRBJ2-5; 7 bases line up with TRBD1. The ends lost 0 bases at V and 2 bases at J; junction bases unmatched: 4. Germline CDR1 SGHRS, CDR2 YFSETQ. The CDR3 sequence is 15 residues long.